Below, 27 T cell receptor beta chains from the same sample are listed, as sequenced in a study of PD-1 blockade in classical Hodgkin lymphoma. Every one of the patients relapsed after autologous stem cell transplantation (brentuximab vedotin exposure was variable). Clones were sequenced by immunoSEQ multiplex PCR, and TCRdb holds only the in-frame ones, with some missing. The sample includes tens of thousands of clones, around 80% of them seen just once. The sample in question was peripheral blood mononuclear cells (PBMCs), obtained at baseline. These receptors were collected from a human donor with classical Hodgkin lymphoma.

This chain connects TRBV7-9 to TRBJ2-7; D remains ambiguous. This CDR3 has 12 residues. Germline V gene lookup returns CDR1 SEHNR and CDR2 FQNEAQ (reference sequence). Deletions cut 5 bases from V and 2 bases from J, with 7 bases between. The CDR3 DNA reads TGTGCCAGCAGCGAATCCCCCTACGAGCAGTACTTC. Its protein product is CASSESPYEQYF. Full variable domain (remainder filled in from reference TRBV7-9 and TRBJ2-7): DTGVSQNPRHKITKRGQNVTFRCDPISEHNRLYWYRQTLGQGPEFLTYFQNEAQLEKSRLLSDRFSAERPKGSFSTLEIQRTEQGDSAMYLCASSESPYEQYFGPGTRLTVT.

J is TRBJ2-7 and V is TRBV7-2, with D unclear. Germline V gene data show CDR1 as SGHTA and CDR2 as FQGNSA. The CDR3 extends over 13 amino acids. The V gene lost 0 bases and the J gene lost 4 bases, with 7 bases spanning the gap. CDR3 DNA: TGTGCCAGCAGCTTAGCCAGGCTATACGAGCAGTACTTC. It specifies CASSLARLYEQYF.

The chain's CDR3 is CATSRGGQGFYNEQFF. The CDR3 DNA is TGTGCCACCAGCAGAGGGGGACAGGGGTTCTACAATGAGCAGTTCTTC. This sequence joins TRBV15 and TRBJ2-1; 10 bases match TRBD1. The V gene's germline CDR1 is LNHNV and CDR2 YYDKDF (reference sequence). V gave up 1 base and J gave up 3 bases; unmatched junction bases: 3. The CDR3 has 16 residues.

The gene calls are TRBV19 and TRBJ1-5; 9 positions agree with TRBD1. Germline V gene data show CDR1 as LNHDA and CDR2 as SQIVND (reference sequence). The V and J ends lost 5 bases and 1 base, in that order; junction bases with no gene match: 3. The CDR3 is made up of 15 amino acids. For the CDR3, the DNA is TGTGCCAGTAGTCCCGGGACAGGGAGCAATCAGCCCCAGCATTTT. This codes for CASSPGTGSNQPQHF.

This clone was counted between two and nine times. The chain uses TRBV2 and TRBJ2-2, with TRBD1 matching 9 bases. The length of the CDR3 is 15 residues. Germline loops: CDR1 SNHLY, CDR2 FYNNEI. The trim removed 6 bases at V and 3 bases at J, leaving 5 bases unmatched. As DNA, the CDR3 is TGTGCCAGCAGATCAACAGGGGGCGACACCGGGGAGCTGTTTTTT. It codes for CASRSTGGDTGELFF.

The chain is built from TRBV6-5 and TRBJ2-5; D remains unclear. Between the trimmed V and J ends, which lost 6 bases and 2 bases, there was a span of 7 bases. Looked up from germline, CDR1 is MNHEY and CDR2 is SVGAGI. The CDR3 consists of 12 residues. The CDR3 sequence: CASSQSQETQYF. The DNA for the CDR3 is TGTGCCAGCAGCCAGAGTCAAGAGACCCAGTACTTC.

This clone was observed a handful of times. This chain joins TRBV7-3 and TRBJ2-6; weak D call: TRBD1 (5 bases). The CDR3 is made up of 14 amino acids. Trimming removed 5 bases at V and 5 bases at J, with 10 bases between. The germline V gene has CDR1 SGHTA and CDR2 FQGTGA. Here the CDR3 reads CASSGQSRANVLTF. The CDR3 region has the DNA TGTGCCAGCAGCGGACAAAGTCGGGCCAACGTCCTGACTTTC.

J is TRBJ1-4 and V is TRBV19, with TRBD1 identical over 7 bases. The trim removed 3 bases at V and 5 bases at J, leaving 3 bases unmatched. Looked up from germline, CDR1 is LNHDA and CDR2 is SQIVND (reference sequence). CDR3 length equals 14 residues. The CDR3 nucleotides are TGTGCCAGTAGTATGACAGGGAGGAATGAAAAACTGTTTTTT. Translating it yields CASSMTGRNEKLFF.

The chain combines TRBV5-6 with TRBJ2-1; D may be TRBD2 (5 bases). Per the germline V gene, CDR1 is SGHDT and CDR2 is YYEEEE. Trimming stripped 4 bases from V and 6 bases from J, with 11 bases between. The CDR3 is made up of 13 amino acids. The CDR3 DNA reads as TGTGCCAGCAGCCCGCTAGCATCCAATGAGCAGTTCTTC. Its protein product is CASSPLASNEQFF.

This chain connects TRBV6-6 to TRBJ1-5; D unresolved. The germline CDR1 and CDR2 sequences are MNHNY and SVGAGI (reference sequence). The CDR3 spans 12 residues. V was pared by 2 bases and J by 7 bases, with 6 bases between. CDR3 sequence (DNA): TGTGCCAGCAGTTACGGCAGGCAGCCCCAGCATTTT. Translating gives CASSYGRQPQHF.

This clone was detected only a few times. The J gene is TRBJ2-2, the V gene TRBV2, with 11 bases lining up with TRBD1. This CDR3 is 18 amino acids long. Germline V gives CDR1 SNHLY, CDR2 FYNNEI. Trimming cost V 6 bases and J 5 bases; bases outside gene matches: 14. The CDR3 loop is CASRLGQGVRLGTGELFF. CDR3 nucleotide sequence: TGTGCCAGCAGACTGGGACAGGGGGTTCGCCTCGGGACCGGGGAGCTGTTTTTT.

The chain is built from TRBV18 and TRBJ2-7, with D possibly being TRBD2 (6 bases). Trimming shortened V by 5 bases and J by 7 bases, and 27 bases separated the two germline ends. Germline V CDR1 and CDR2: KGHSH, LQKENI. This CDR3 is built from 17 residues. CDR3 coding DNA: TGTGCCAGCTCAAGGGGACCGCCCGGGACTGCCTTTTGGGAGCAGTACTTC. This sequence encodes CASSRGPPGTAFWEQYF.

The CDR3 loop is CASSPDYLNTGELFF. As DNA, the CDR3 is TGTGCCAGCAGTCCAGACTACCTGAACACCGGGGAGCTGTTTTTT. This sequence joins TRBV2 and TRBJ2-2; maybe TRBD2 (5 bases). The CDR3 loop spans 15 amino acids. CDR1 is SNHLY, CDR2 FYNNEI, per germline. The V and J ends lost 5 bases and 1 base respectively, with 11 bases between them.

This chain connects TRBV28 to TRBJ1-5; unclear D gene. The CDR3 is 14 amino acids. The V end lost 7 bases, the J end lost 0 bases, and 10 bases lay between the germline ends. Germline V lookup: CDR1 MDHEN, CDR2 SYDVKM. CDR3 amino acids: CASNLDYSNQPQHF. In nucleotides, the CDR3 is TGTGCCAGCAACCTGGACTATAGCAATCAGCCCCAGCATTTT.

The rearrangement joins TRBV7-9 to TRBJ2-7, with D possibly TRBD1 on 5 matching bases. Trimming cost V 5 bases and J 7 bases, with 12 bases left between them. Germline loops: CDR1 SEHNR, CDR2 FQNEAQ (reference sequence). The CDR3 extends over 12 amino acids. CDR3 sequence reads: CASSRDRNEQYF. DNA of the CDR3: TGTGCCAGCAGCCGTGACAGAAATGAGCAGTACTTC.

V usage is TRBV27 and J usage is TRBJ1-4; D is perhaps TRBD1 (5 bases). The V end lost 2 bases, the J end lost 7 bases, and 17 bases lay between the germline ends. Germline lookup yields CDR1 MNHEY and CDR2 SMNVEV (reference sequence). The CDR3 runs 16 residues. CDR3 amino acids: CASSLRAVPRGEKLFF. The CDR3 bases are TGTGCCAGCAGTTTACGCGCCGTGCCAAGGGGTGAAAAACTGTTTTTT. The full variable domain, rest sourced from reference TRBV27 and TRBJ1-4, is EAQVTQNPRYLITVTGKKLTVTCSQNMNHEYMSWYRQDPGLGLRQIYYSMNVEVTDKGDVPEGYKVSRKEKRNFPLILESPSPNQTSLYFCASSLRAVPRGEKLFFGSGTQLSVL.

This chain joins TRBV27 and TRBJ2-7; 8 bases fit TRBD2. With V trimmed by 8 bases and J by 3 bases, 18 bases remained unmatched. The CDR3 totals 17 residues. Germline V gene sequence: CDR1 MNHEY, CDR2 SMNVEV (reference sequence). The CDR3 spells CASGPRGSGRWFYEQYF. The CDR3 nucleotides are TGTGCCAGCGGCCCCCGGGGGAGCGGGAGATGGTTCTACGAGCAGTACTTC.

J is TRBJ2-4 and V is TRBV28; D ambiguous. The ends were cut back, 5 bases at V and 5 bases at J, with 7 bases in the middle. Looked up from germline, CDR1 is MDHEN and CDR2 is SYDVKM. This CDR3 comprises 12 residues. CDR3 amino acids: CASSQWENIQYF. CDR3 nucleotide sequence: TGTGCCAGCAGTCAATGGGAAAACATTCAGTACTTC.

The chain joins TRBV4-1 to TRBJ2-1, with D perhaps matching TRBD2 (5 bases). The CDR3 runs 17 residues. V was shortened by 0 bases and J by 0 bases, with 12 bases between the two germline ends. Germline loops: CDR1 MGHRA, CDR2 YSYEKL. The CDR3 DNA follows: TGCGCCAGCAGCCAAGATCGGGATGGCCGCTCCTACAATGAGCAGTTCTTC. Translation: CASSQDRDGRSYNEQFF.

The chain has TRBV9 and TRBJ1-6, with a weak D call TRBD1 (5 bases). With 2 bases removed from V and 8 bases from J, the gap between germline ends came to 14 bases. Looked up from germline, CDR1 is SGDLS and CDR2 is YYNGEE. The CDR3 loop spans 15 amino acids. As DNA, the CDR3 is TGTGCCAGCAGCGTCTTTGAGGGGATGGATTCACCCCTCCACTTT. Its protein is CASSVFEGMDSPLHF.

This chain connects TRBV7-9 to TRBJ2-1; 9 bases are shared with TRBD2. The ends lost 4 bases at V and 6 bases at J; junction bases unmatched: 4. CDR1 is SEHNR and CDR2 is FQNEAQ in the germline V gene (reference sequence). The CDR3 sequence is 14 residues long. Here the CDR3 reads CASSWGLAINEQFF. DNA of the CDR3: TGTGCCAGCAGCTGGGGACTAGCTATCAATGAGCAGTTCTTC. The full variable domain, its missing parts supplied by reference TRBV7-9 and TRBJ2-1, is DTGVSQNPRHKITKRGQNVTFRCDPISEHNRLYWYRQTLGQGPEFLTYFQNEAQLEKSRLLSDRFSAERPKGSFSTLEIQRTEQGDSAMYLCASSWGLAINEQFFGPGTRLTVL.

This clone was observed a few times. The CDR3 is CASNGGGRYNQPQHF. The CDR3 DNA reads as TGTGCCAGTAACGGGGGTGGACGGTACAATCAGCCCCAGCATTTT. The chain has TRBV19 and TRBJ1-5; TRBD1 is a possible D gene (5 bases). CDR1 and CDR2 (germline): LNHDA, SQIVND (reference sequence). This CDR3 spans 15 amino acids. Between the trimmed V and J ends, which lost 7 bases and 3 bases, there was a span of 16 bases.

V gene TRBV5-1 combines with J gene TRBJ1-2; D not resolved. Trimming took 0 bases from V and 4 from J, leaving 10 bases between them. Germline CDR1 and CDR2: SGHRS and YFSETQ. This CDR3 comprises 14 residues. Here the CDR3 DNA reads TGCGCCAGCAGCTTGGAGGCAGGTCCCTATGGCTACACCTTC. As protein: CASSLEAGPYGYTF.

V gene TRBV5-6 combines with J gene TRBJ2-5; the D is unclear. Trimming took off 0 bases at V and 2 bases at J, with 11 bases between the two ends. This CDR3 contains 15 residues. Germline CDR1 is SGHDT and CDR2 is YYEEEE. The CDR3, as DNA: TGTGCCAGCAGCTTGGTTGGCCGGAATCAAGAGACCCAGTACTTC. It translates to CASSLVGRNQETQYF.

V is TRBV6-5 and J is TRBJ2-3; either TRBD1 or TRBD2 may supply D (6 bases each). Germline CDR1 MNHEY, CDR2 SVGAGI. Between the trimmed V and J ends, which lost 5 bases and 8 bases, there was a span of 17 bases. This CDR3 has 14 residues. Written as DNA, the CDR3 is TGTGCCAGCAGTCCCGCCAACCCGGGGGCTACGCAGTATTTT. Translated, it gives CASSPANPGATQYF.

This chain uses TRBV14 with TRBJ2-1, with 14 bases that match TRBD2. CDR3 length equals 16 residues. Trimming removed 3 bases from V and 9 bases from J; junction bases left unmatched: 7. Germline V gives CDR1 SGHDN, CDR2 FVKESK. The CDR3 loop reads CASSHLGLAGEGEQFF. The CDR3 region has the DNA TGTGCCAGCAGCCATCTGGGACTAGCGGGAGAGGGTGAGCAGTTCTTC.

The CDR3 bases are TGTGCCAGCAGCCCTACAACGGCTGCTGAAAAACTGTTTTTT. Translated: CASSPTTAAEKLFF. This sequence joins TRBV11-3 and TRBJ1-4, with D uncertain. V dropped 5 bases and J dropped 7 bases, with 14 bases sitting between them. The CDR3 contains 14 residues. Germline CDR1 and CDR2: SGHNT and YENEEA. The full variable domain, completed using reference TRBV11-3 and TRBJ1-4, is EAGVVQSPRYKIIEKKQPVAFWCNPISGHNTLYWYLQNLGQGPELLIRYENEEAVDDSQLPKDRFSAERLKGVDSTLKIQPAELGDSAVYLCASSPTTAAEKLFFGSGTQLSVL.